Listed below are T cell receptor beta chains from one sample, sequenced in a study of shared clonotypes between healthy human individuals. This table comes from immunoSEQ multiplex PCR, and its TCRdb copy is limited to in-frame clones, with some not included. The sample gives about 1.5 million clones, nearly 99% of which show up once; roughly 0.4% is in the top ten. Specimen: naive CD4+ T cells sorted from blood. These receptor sequences come from a man aged 25-45 years in good health. CDR3s leave out the opening cysteine and the closing phenylalanine or tryptophan. Fields, in order: V gene, J gene, CDR3 protein.

v_call: TRBV19; j_call: TRBJ1-2; cdr3_aa: ASSEQGRKNYGYT
v_call: TRBV20-1; j_call: TRBJ2-7; cdr3_aa: SARESGGQY
v_call: TRBV28; j_call: TRBJ2-7; cdr3_aa: ASDARTSYEQY
v_call: TRBV18; j_call: TRBJ1-1; cdr3_aa: ASSPDLNTEAF
v_call: TRBV29-1; j_call: TRBJ1-3; cdr3_aa: SVGQGADTIY
v_call: TRBV11-2; j_call: TRBJ1-1; cdr3_aa: ASSLLKSGPGGAF
v_call: TRBV11-2; j_call: TRBJ2-3; cdr3_aa: ASSLDRSDTQY
v_call: TRBV2; j_call: TRBJ2-4; cdr3_aa: ASTLGQAAKNIQY
v_call: TRBV2; j_call: TRBJ2-3; cdr3_aa: ASSVSPGTDTQY
v_call: TRBV19; j_call: TRBJ2-7; cdr3_aa: ASSPGLAGDEQY
v_call: TRBV9; j_call: TRBJ2-3; cdr3_aa: ASSLSSGRATDTQY
v_call: TRBV15; j_call: TRBJ2-7; cdr3_aa: ATSRDRGWANEQY
v_call: TRBV27; j_call: TRBJ2-7; cdr3_aa: ASSNSGSSYEQY
v_call: TRBV28; j_call: TRBJ2-7; cdr3_aa: ASSWRRGAGTYEQY
v_call: TRBV19; j_call: TRBJ1-4; cdr3_aa: ASTRSLGNEKLF
v_call: TRBV28; j_call: TRBJ1-2; cdr3_aa: ASSFVDFRNYGYT
v_call: TRBV7-9; j_call: TRBJ1-2; cdr3_aa: ASSLAWGSGYGYT
v_call: TRBV18; j_call: TRBJ1-4; cdr3_aa: ASSPPLLNEKLF
v_call: TRBV14; j_call: TRBJ2-2; cdr3_aa: ASSLSPAGELF
v_call: TRBV6-5; j_call: TRBJ1-2; cdr3_aa: ASSYSTGQPDGYT
v_call: TRBV5-1; j_call: TRBJ1-1; cdr3_aa: ASSLASVHTEAF
v_call: TRBV7-9; j_call: TRBJ1-5; cdr3_aa: ASSFQGDQPQH
v_call: TRBV2; j_call: TRBJ1-1; cdr3_aa: ASTREGEAF
v_call: TRBV5-1; j_call: TRBJ2-7; cdr3_aa: ASSLDSGRIGEQY
v_call: TRBV20-1; j_call: TRBJ2-1; cdr3_aa: SARRSDSQF
v_call: TRBV6-6; j_call: TRBJ2-1; cdr3_aa: ASRTSSYNEQF
v_call: TRBV29-1; j_call: TRBJ1-2; cdr3_aa: SVEGTLIVGYGYT
v_call: TRBV14; j_call: TRBJ2-3; cdr3_aa: ASDKGLAGNTDTQY
v_call: TRBV9; j_call: TRBJ2-7; cdr3_aa: ASTGGTDSYEQY
v_call: TRBV19; j_call: TRBJ2-1; cdr3_aa: ASSRSGRANEQF
v_call: TRBV9; j_call: TRBJ2-5; cdr3_aa: ARTSEKETQY
v_call: TRBV10-3; j_call: TRBJ2-3; cdr3_aa: AISESRGGGTDTQY
v_call: TRBV5-1; j_call: TRBJ2-3; cdr3_aa: ASSLRLAGPTDTQY
v_call: TRBV18; j_call: TRBJ2-7; cdr3_aa: ASSQGTGGYEQY
v_call: TRBV2; j_call: TRBJ1-2; cdr3_aa: ASSDDLGLKSYT
v_call: TRBV5-5; j_call: TRBJ1-4; cdr3_aa: ASSPTGYGEKLF
v_call: TRBV18; j_call: TRBJ2-1; cdr3_aa: ASSPPLAGVVRGEQF
v_call: TRBV11-2; j_call: TRBJ2-7; cdr3_aa: ASSLVGREFYEQY